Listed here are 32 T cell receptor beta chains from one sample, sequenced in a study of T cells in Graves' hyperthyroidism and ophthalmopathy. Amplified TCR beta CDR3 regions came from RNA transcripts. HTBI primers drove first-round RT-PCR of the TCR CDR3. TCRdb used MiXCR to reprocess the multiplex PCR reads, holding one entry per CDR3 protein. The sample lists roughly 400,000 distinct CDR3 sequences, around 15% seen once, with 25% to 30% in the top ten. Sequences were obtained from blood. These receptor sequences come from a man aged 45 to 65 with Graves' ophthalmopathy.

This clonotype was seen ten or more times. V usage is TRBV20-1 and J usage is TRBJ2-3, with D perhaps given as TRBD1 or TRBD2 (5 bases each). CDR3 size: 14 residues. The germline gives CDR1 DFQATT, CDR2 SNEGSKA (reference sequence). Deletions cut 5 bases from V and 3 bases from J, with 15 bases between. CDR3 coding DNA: TGCAGTGCTCAGCCGGGACCAAAGACAGATACGCAGTATTTT. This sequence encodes CSAQPGPKTDTQYF.

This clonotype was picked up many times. The CDR3 protein is CASGTSGRNSQTQYF. In nucleotides, the CDR3 is TGTGCCAGCGGTACTAGCGGGAGAAATAGTCAGACCCAGTACTTC. V and J are TRBV11-2 and TRBJ2-5, with TRBD2 matching 11 bases. The CDR3 totals 15 residues. The ends lost 8 bases at V and 6 bases at J; junction bases unmatched: 11. CDR1 and CDR2 (germline): SGHAT, FQNNGV.

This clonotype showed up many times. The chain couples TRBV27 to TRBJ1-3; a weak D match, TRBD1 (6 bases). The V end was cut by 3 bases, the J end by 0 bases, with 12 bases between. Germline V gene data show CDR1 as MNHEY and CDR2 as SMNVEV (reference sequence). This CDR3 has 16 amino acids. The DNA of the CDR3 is TGTGCCAGCAGTTTGACCGGGACAAGCTCTGGAAACACCATATATTTT. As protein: CASSLTGTSSGNTIYF.

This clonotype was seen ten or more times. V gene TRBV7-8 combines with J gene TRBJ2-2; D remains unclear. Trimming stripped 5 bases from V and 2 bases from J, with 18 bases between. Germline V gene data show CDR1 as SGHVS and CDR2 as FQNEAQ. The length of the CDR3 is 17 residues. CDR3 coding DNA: TGTGCCAGCAGCCCACACCGCCGTGGCAGCAACACCGGGGAGCTGTTTTTT. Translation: CASSPHRRGSNTGELFF. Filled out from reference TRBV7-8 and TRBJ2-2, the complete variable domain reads GAGVSQSPRYKVAKRGQDVALRCDPISGHVSLFWYQQALGQGPEFLTYFQNEAQLDKSGLPSDRFFAERPEGSVSTLKIQRTQQEDSAVYLCASSPHRRGSNTGELFFGEGSRLTVL.

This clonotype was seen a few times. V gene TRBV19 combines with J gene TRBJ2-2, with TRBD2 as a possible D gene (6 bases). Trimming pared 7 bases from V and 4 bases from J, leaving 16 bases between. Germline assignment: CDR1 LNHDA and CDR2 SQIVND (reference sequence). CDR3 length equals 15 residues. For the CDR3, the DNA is TGTGCCAGTAATCCCGGGGGAGTGTTCACCGGGGAGCTGTTTTTT. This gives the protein CASNPGGVFTGELFF.

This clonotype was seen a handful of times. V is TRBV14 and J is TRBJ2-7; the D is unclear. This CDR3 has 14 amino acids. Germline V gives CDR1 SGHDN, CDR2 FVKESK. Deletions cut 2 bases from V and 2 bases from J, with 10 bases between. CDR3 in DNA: TGTGCCAGCAGCCAAATAGCAACTCCCTACGAGCAGTACTTC. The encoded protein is CASSQIATPYEQYF.

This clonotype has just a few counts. The CDR3 sequence is CASKGQITYEQYF. The CDR3 coding sequence is TGTGCCAGCAAGGGACAAATTACCTACGAGCAGTACTTC. The chain links TRBV6-1 to TRBJ2-7; D perhaps matches TRBD1 (6 bases). Looked up from germline, CDR1 is MNHNS and CDR2 is SASEGT. The CDR3 is 13 residues long. Deletions cut 7 bases from V and 2 bases from J, with 12 bases between.

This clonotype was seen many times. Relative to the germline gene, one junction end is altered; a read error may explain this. The CDR3 protein is CASSLGTSGYEQYF. CDR3 coding DNA: TGTGCCAGCAGCTTAGGGACTAGCGGCTACGAGCAGTACTTC. V gene TRBV5-1 combines with J gene TRBJ2-7, with 11 bases that match TRBD2. The CDR3 extends over 14 amino acids. CDR1 and CDR2 from the germline V gene are SGHRS and YFSETQ.

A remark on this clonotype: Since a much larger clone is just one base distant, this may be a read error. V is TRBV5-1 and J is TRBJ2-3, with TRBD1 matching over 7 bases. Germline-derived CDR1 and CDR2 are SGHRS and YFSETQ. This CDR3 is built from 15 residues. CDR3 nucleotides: TGCGCCAGCAGACTCCAGGGGGTTGGGGCAGATACGCAGTGTTTT. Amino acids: CASRLQGVGADTQCF.

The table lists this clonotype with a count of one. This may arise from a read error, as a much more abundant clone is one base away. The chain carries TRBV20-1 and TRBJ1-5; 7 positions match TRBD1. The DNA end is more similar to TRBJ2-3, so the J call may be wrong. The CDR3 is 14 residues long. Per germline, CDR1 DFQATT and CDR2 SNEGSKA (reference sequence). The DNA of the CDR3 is TGCAGTGCTGACCAGGGGGTACGCAATCAGCCCCAGTATTTT. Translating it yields CSADQGVRNQPQYF.

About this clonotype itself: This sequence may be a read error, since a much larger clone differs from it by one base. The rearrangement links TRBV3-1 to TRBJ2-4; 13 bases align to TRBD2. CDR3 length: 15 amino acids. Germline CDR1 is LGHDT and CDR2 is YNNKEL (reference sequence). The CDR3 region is CASSRGTSGKNTQYF. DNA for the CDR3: TGTGCCAGCAGCCGGGGGACTAGCGGGAAAAACACTCAGTACTTC.

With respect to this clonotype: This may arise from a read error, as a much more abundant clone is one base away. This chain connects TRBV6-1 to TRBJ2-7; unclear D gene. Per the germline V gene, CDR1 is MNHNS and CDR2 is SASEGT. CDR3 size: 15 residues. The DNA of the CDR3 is TGTGCCAGCAGTGAAGCAGGTGCCGCCGCCTACGAGCAGCACTTC. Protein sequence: CASSEAGAAAYEQHF.

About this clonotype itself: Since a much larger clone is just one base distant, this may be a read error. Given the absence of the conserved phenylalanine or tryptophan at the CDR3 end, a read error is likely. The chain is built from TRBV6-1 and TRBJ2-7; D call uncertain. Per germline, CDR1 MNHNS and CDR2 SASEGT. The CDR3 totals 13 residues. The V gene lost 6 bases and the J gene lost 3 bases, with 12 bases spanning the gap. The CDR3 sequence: CASRRGWDYEQYL. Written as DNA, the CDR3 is TGTGCCAGCAGACGAGGTTGGGACTACGAGCAGTACCTC.

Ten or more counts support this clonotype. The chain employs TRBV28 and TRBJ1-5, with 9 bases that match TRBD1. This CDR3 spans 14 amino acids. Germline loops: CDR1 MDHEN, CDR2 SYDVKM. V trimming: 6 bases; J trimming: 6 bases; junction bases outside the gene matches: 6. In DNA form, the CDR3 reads TGTGCCAGCAGGGAACAGGGGGCCGGTCAGCCCCAGCATTTT. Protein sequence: CASREQGAGQPQHF.

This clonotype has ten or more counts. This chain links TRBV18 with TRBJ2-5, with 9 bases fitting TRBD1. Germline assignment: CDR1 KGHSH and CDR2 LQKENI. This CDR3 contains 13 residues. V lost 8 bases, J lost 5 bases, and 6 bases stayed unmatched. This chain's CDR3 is CASRRTGDETQYF. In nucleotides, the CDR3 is TGTGCCAGCCGAAGGACAGGGGACGAGACCCAGTACTTC.

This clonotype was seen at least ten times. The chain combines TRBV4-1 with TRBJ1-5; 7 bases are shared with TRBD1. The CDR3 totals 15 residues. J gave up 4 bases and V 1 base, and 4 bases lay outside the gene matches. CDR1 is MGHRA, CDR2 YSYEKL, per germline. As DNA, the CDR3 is TGCGCCAGCAGCCAAGGGACAGGCGATAATCAGCCCCAGCATTTT. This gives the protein CASSQGTGDNQPQHF.

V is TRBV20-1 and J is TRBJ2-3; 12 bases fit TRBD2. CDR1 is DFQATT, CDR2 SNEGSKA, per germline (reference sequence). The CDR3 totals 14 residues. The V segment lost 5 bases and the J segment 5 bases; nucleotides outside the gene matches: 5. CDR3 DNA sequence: TGCAGTGCTCTAGCGGGAGGGGGCCAAGATACGCAGTATTTT. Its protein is CSALAGGGQDTQYF.

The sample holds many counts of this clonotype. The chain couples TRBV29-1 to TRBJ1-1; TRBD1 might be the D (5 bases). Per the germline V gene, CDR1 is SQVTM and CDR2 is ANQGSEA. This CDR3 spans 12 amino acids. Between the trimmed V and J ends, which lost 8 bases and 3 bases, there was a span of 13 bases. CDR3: CSTGRGDTEAFF. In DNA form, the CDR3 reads TGCAGCACGGGACGGGGGGACACTGAAGCTTTCTTT.

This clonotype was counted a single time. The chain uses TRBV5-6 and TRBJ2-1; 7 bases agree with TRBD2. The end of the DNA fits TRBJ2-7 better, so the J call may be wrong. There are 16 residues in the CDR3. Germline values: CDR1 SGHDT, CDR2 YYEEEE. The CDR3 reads CASSLGAGSSYNEQYF. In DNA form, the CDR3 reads TGTGCCAGCAGCTTGGGAGCGGGAAGCTCCTACAATGAGCAGTACTTC.

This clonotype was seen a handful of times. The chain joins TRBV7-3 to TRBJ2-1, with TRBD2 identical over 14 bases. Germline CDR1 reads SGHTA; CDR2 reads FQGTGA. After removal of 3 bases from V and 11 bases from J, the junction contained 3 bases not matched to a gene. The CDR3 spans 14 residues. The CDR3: CASSLGLAGVKQFF. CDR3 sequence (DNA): TGTGCCAGCAGCTTGGGACTAGCGGGAGTCAAGCAGTTCTTC.

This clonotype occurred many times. The CDR3 is CASSGGSRQKGYTF. CDR3 coding DNA: TGTGCCAGTAGTGGGGGGTCGCGTCAGAAGGGCTACACCTTC. The chain uses TRBV19 and TRBJ1-2; weak D call: TRBD1 (5 bases). The CDR3 runs 14 residues. Trimming removed 5 bases at V and 8 bases at J, with 18 bases between. Germline CDR1 reads LNHDA; CDR2 reads SQIVND (reference sequence).

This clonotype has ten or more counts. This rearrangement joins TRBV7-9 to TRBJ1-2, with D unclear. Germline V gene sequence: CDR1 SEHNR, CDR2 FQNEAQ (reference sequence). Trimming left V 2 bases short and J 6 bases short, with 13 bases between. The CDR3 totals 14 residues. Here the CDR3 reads CASSLSNQANGYTF. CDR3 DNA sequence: TGTGCCAGCAGCTTATCCAACCAAGCTAATGGCTACACCTTC. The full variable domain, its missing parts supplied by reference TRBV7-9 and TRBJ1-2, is DTGVSQNPRHKITKRGQNVTFRCDPISEHNRLYWYRQTLGQGPEFLTYFQNEAQLEKSRLLSDRFSAERPKGSFSTLEIQRTEQGDSAMYLCASSLSNQANGYTFGSGTRLTVV.

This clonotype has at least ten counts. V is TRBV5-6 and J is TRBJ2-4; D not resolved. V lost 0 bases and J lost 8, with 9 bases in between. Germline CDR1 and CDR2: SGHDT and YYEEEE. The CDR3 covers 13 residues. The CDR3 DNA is TGTGCCAGCAGCTTGGCTCCCCGTGACATTCAGTACTTC. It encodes CASSLAPRDIQYF.

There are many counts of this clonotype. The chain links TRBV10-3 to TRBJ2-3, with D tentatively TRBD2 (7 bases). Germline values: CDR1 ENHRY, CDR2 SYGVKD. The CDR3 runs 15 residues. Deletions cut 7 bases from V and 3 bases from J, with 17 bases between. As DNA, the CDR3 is TGTGCCATCAATAATCGGGGGGCGATTACAGATACGCAGTATTTT. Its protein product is CAINNRGAITDTQYF.

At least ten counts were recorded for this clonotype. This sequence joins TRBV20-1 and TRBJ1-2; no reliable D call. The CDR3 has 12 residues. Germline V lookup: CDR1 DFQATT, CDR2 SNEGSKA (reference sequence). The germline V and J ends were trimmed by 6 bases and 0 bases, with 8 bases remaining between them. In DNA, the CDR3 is TGCAGTGCGCCGACTTCTAACTATGGCTACACCTTC. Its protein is CSAPTSNYGYTF.

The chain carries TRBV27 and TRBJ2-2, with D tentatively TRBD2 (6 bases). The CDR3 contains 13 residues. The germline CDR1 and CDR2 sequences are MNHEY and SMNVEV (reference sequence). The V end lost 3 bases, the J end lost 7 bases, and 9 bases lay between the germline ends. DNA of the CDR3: TGTGCCAGCAGTTTCGGGAGTGTCGGGGAGCTGTTTTTT. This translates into CASSFGSVGELFF.

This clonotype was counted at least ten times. The CDR3 coding sequence is TGTGCCAGCTCACCGACCGTTCGAGGGGACGAGCAGTACTTC. This gives the protein CASSPTVRGDEQYF. The rearrangement joins TRBV18 to TRBJ2-7; TRBD1 or TRBD2 may be the D gene (5 bases each). Germline V gene sequence: CDR1 KGHSH, CDR2 LQKENI. CDR3 length equals 14 residues. Trimming stripped 3 bases from V and 5 bases from J, with 14 bases between.

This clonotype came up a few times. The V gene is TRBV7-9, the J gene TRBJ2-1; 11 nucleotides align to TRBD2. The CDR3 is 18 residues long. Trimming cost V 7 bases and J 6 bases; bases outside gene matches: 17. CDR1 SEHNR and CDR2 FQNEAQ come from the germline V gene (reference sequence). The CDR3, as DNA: TGTGCCAGCATCGCCACGAGGGCCATAGCGGGAGGGGCCAATGAGCAGTTCTTC. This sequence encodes CASIATRAIAGGANEQFF. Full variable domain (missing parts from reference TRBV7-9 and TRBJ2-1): DTGVSQNPRHKITKRGQNVTFRCDPISEHNRLYWYRQTLGQGPEFLTYFQNEAQLEKSRLLSDRFSAERPKGSFSTLEIQRTEQGDSAMYLCASIATRAIAGGANEQFFGPGTRLTVL.

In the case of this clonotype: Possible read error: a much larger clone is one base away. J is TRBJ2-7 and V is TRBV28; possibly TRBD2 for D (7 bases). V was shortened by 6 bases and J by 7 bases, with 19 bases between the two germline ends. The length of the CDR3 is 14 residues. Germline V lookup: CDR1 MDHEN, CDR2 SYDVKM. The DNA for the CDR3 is TGTGCCAGCAGGAAACAGGGTAGGGAGGGTGAGCAGTACTTC. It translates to CASRKQGREGEQYF. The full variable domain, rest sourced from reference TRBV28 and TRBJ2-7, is DVKVTQSSRYLVKRTGEKVFLECVQDMDHENMFWYRQDPGLGLRLIYFSYDVKMKEKGDIPEGYSVSREKKERFSLILESASTNQTSMYLCASRKQGREGEQYFGPGTRLTVT.

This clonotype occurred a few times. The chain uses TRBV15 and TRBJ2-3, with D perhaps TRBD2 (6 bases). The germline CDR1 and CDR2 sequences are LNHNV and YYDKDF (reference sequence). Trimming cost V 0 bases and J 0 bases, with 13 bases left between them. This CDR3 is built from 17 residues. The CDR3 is CATSREGEVPSTDTQYF. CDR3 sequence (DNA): TGTGCCACCAGCAGAGAAGGGGAGGTTCCTAGCACAGATACGCAGTATTTT.

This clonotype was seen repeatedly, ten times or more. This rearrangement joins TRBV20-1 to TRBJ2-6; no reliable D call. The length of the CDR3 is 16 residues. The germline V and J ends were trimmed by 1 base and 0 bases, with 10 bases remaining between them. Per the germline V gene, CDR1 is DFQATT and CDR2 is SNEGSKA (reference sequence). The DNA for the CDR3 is TGCAGTGCTAGAGCCAGACGGAGCTCTGGGGCCAACGTCCTGACTTTC. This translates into CSARARRSSGANVLTF.

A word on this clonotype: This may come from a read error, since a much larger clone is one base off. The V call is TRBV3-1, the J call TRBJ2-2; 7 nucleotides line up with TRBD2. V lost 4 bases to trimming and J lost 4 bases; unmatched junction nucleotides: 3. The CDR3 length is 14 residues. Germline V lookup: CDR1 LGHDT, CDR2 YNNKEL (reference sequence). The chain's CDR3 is CASSPSGSTGELFF. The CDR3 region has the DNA TGTGCCAGCAGCCCTAGCGGAAGCACCGGGGAGCTGTTTTTT.